Listed below are T cell receptor beta chains from one sample, sequenced in a study of blood T cell repertoires in COVID-19. Repertoires were generated with immunoSEQ multiplex PCR, while TCRdb's copy carries only in-frame clones and drops some. The sample has roughly 520,000 clones; roughly 88% are singletons. Sequencing was performed on PBMCs or T cells enriched from blood (not recorded which). These receptors all come from a woman aged 40 to 55 who had recovered from COVID-19. Each CDR3 is given with its conserved first and last residue.

>TRBV27|18|TRBJ1-3
CASSSSRQGPSAGNTIYF
>TRBV24-1|15|TRBJ1-2
CATSDGSTDPYGYTF
>TRBV27|18|TRBJ1-5
CASSRARAQGAGNQPQHF
>TRBV30|11|TRBJ1-1
CAWRGADEAFF
>TRBV27|15|TRBJ1-2
CASTRRGQENYGYTF
>TRBV6-2/TRBV6-3|15|TRBJ2-1
CASSTSGGSYNEQFF
>TRBV7-6|17|TRBJ2-1
CASSLGLAGGWYNEQFF
>TRBV6-1|15|TRBJ2-7
CASSEWGQGTYEQYF
>TRBV2|14|TRBJ1-4
CASSRLRGNEKLFF
>TRBV4-3|17|TRBJ2-1
CASSQVVLAGGRNEQFF
>TRBV27|18|TRBJ2-1
CASSFLVTAGTVVNEQFF
>TRBV9|14|TRBJ2-3
CASGGRASTDTQYF
>TRBV4-1|14|TRBJ1-1
CASSQKTANTEAFF
>TRBV5-1|17|TRBJ1-3
CASSLGDRAKGGNTIYF
>TRBV4-2|14|TRBJ2-7
CASSQAIAGGAEYF
>TRBV30|13|TRBJ1-4
CAWTGTVGEKLFF
>TRBV5-1|15|TRBJ1-1
CASSFGQGADTEAFF
>TRBV11-2|16|TRBJ1-6
CASSPISGTENSPLHF